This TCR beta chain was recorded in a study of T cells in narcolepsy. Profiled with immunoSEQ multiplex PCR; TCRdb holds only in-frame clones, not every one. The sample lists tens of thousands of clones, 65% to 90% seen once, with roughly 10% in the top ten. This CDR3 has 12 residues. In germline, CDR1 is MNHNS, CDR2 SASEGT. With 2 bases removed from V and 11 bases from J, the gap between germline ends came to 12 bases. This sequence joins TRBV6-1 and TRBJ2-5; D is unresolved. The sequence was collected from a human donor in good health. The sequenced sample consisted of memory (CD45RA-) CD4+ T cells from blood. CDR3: CASSEFAAGQYF. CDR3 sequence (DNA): TGTGCCAGCAGTGAATTTGCGGCAGGACAGTACTTC.